This TCR beta chain originates from a study of T cells after posttransplantation cyclophosphamide. Study results and caveats: Later blood repertoires were often dominated by clones from the donor CD8+ memory compartment. TRB overlap between skin or GI tissue T cells and blood was limited. After PTCy, TRB diversity resembled that of CNI/methotrexate controls.

Methotrexate plus calcineurin inhibitor accompanied controls' myeloablative marrow transplants; sampling was 1 year later. The CDR3 contains 17 residues. Germline CDR1 is SGHNT and CDR2 is YYREEE (reference sequence). J was trimmed by 3 bases and V by 4 bases; bases with no gene match: 9. Data came from immunoSEQ multiplex PCR; TCRdb stores just in-frame clones and leaves some out. The profile shows tens of thousands of clones, 89% of them singletons. As concerns this clone: Its specificity is not known.

The TCR was taken from a female patient aged 50-59 years who received an allogeneic stem cell transplant from an unrelated donor, was CMV-positive, and had chronic GVHD only. A share of the T cells may be of graft donor origin. J is TRBJ2-1 and V is TRBV5-4, with 11 bases aligning to TRBD2. This specimen was PBMCs, taken after an allogeneic stem cell transplant with a calcineurin inhibitor and methotrexate. The CDR3: CASSTTRLAGFYNEQFF. The DNA of the CDR3 is TGTGCCAGCAGCACCACTCGACTAGCGGGATTCTACAATGAGCAGTTCTTC.